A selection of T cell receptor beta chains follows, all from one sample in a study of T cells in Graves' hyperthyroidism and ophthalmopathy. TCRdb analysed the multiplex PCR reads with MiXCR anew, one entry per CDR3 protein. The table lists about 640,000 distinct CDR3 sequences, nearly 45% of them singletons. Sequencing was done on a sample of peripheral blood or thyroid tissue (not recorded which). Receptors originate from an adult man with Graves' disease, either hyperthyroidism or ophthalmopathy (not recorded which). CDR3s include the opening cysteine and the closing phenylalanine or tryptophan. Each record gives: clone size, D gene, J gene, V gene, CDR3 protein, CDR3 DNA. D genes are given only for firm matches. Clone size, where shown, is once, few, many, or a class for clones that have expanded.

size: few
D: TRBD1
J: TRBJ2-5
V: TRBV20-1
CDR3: CSARPLRGYQETQYF
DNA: TGCAGTGCTAGGCCCCTCAGGGGGTACCAAGAGACCCAGTACTTC

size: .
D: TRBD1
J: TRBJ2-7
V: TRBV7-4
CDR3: CASSLTDRGYEQYF
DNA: TGTGCCAGCAGCTTGACGGACAGGGGCTACGAGCAGTACTTC

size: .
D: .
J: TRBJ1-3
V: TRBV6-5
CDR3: CASSSGGLGGNTIYF
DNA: TGTGCCAGCAGTTCCGGAGGGCTGGGGGGAAACACCATATATTTT

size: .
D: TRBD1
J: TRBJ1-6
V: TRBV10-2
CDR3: CASSLPSRDRDSPLHF
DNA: TGCGCCAGCAGCTTACCCAGCCGGGACAGGGATTCACCCCTCCACTTT

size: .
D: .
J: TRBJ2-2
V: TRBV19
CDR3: CASSINRGALFF
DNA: TGTGCCAGTAGTATAAACCGGGGTGCCCTGTTTTTT

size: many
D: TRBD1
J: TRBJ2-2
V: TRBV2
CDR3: CASSERTGAGELFF
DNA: TGTGCCAGCAGTGAGAGGACAGGGGCCGGGGAGCTGTTTTTT

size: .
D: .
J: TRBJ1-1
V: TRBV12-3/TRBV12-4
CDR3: CASSLGGTYTEALF
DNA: TGTGCCAGCAGTTTAGGAGGGACCTACACTGAAGCTCTCTTT

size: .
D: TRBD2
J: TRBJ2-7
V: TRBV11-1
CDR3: CALLAGVGEQYF
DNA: TGTGCCCTCTTAGCGGGAGTGGGCGAGCAGTACTTC

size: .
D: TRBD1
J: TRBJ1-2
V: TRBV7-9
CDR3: CASSSTGTVYDYTF
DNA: TGTGCCAGCAGCTCGACAGGGACAGTCTATGACTACACCTTC

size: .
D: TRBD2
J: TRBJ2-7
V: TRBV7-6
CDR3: CASSLAMGGAYEQYF
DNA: TGTGCCAGCAGCTTGGCGATGGGGGGGGCCTACGAGCAGTACTTC

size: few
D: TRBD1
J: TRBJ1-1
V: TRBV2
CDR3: CASKTGGEAFF
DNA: TGTGCCAGCAAGACAGGGGGTGAAGCTTTCTTT